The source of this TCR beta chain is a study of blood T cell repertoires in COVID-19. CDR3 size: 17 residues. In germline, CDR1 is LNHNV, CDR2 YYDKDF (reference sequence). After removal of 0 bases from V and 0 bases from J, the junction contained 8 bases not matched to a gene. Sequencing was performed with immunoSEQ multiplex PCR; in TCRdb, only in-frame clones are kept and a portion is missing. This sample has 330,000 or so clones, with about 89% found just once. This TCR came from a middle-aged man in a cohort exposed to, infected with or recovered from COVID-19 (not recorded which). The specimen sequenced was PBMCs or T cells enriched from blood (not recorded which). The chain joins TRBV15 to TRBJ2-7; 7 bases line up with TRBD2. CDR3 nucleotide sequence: TGTGCCACCAGCAGAGATGGGGAAGCGGGGACCTCCTACGAGCAGTACTTC. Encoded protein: CATSRDGEAGTSYEQYF.